This T cell receptor (beta chain) was identified in a study of blood T cell repertoires in COVID-19. Germline V CDR1 and CDR2: LNHDA, SQIVND (reference sequence). Germline trimming cut 5 bases from V and 5 bases from J; bases unmatched to any gene: 5. CDR3 size: 15 residues. Profiled with immunoSEQ multiplex PCR; TCRdb holds only in-frame clones, not every one. The data contain more than 150,000 clones, roughly 84% of them seen just once; the ten biggest clones take up roughly 14%. The receptor was derived from a man aged 18 to 30 with active or convalescent COVID-19. The chain has TRBV19 and TRBJ1-5; TRBD1 aligns across 11 bases. Sequencing used peripheral blood. The CDR3 sequence: CASSWRTGGDQPQHF. The CDR3 DNA reads TGTGCCAGTAGTTGGCGGACAGGGGGCGATCAGCCCCAGCATTTT.